This TCR beta chain was recovered during a study of T-cell reconstitution after alpha-beta-depleted transplantation in children. Unique molecular identifiers were incorporated into the prepared TCRbeta library. Using its own MiXCR run on the PCR reads, TCRdb lists one record per CDR3 protein. The table records around 71,000 distinct CDR3 sequences, about 7% of them present only once. V lost 4 bases to trimming and J lost 9 bases; unmatched junction nucleotides: 11. There are 15 residues in the CDR3. Germline values: CDR1 SGDLS, CDR2 YYNGEE. Sequenced here: PBMCs from the stem cell graft donor, sampled from the stem cell graft. This chain uses TRBV9 with TRBJ2-1, with 9 bases aligning to TRBD1. This TCR came from a human donor who donated a stem cell graft to a child with acute lymphoblastic leukemia. The CDR3 DNA reads TGTGCCAGCAGCAACCGGGACAGGGTGCAATCTGAGCAGTTCTTC. Its translation is CASSNRDRVQSEQFF.